Given below is one TCR beta chain in context. Original processing notes: Researchers report that nucleated cell counts were estimated from reference gene primer amplification. Generated by immunoSEQ multiplex PCR, the TCRdb table keeps only in-frame clones and is missing some. D and trimming come from the DNA, and the V and J calls and clone size come from that table. The data contain 200,000 to 300,000 clones, roughly 83% of them seen just once; the ten biggest clones take up roughly 9.6%. These data are taken from a study of blood T cell repertoires in COVID-19. Study information: Samples came from the United States, Italy and Spain, spanning acute and convalescent COVID-19. T cells, B-cell-depleted T cells, or PBMCs supplied cDNA or gDNA.

This CDR3 is built from 11 residues. The germline gives CDR1 DFQATT, CDR2 SNEGSKA (reference sequence). V was trimmed by 8 bases and J by 7 bases, leaving 14 bases between them. This chain uses TRBV20-1 with TRBJ1-2, with TRBD1 as a possible D gene (5 bases). The sample comprised peripheral blood. This TCR was recovered from a woman aged 80 or older with acute or convalescent COVID-19. The CDR3 coding sequence is TGCAGTTCACAGGAAAGAAGTGGCTACACCTTC. This translates into CSSQERSGYTF.